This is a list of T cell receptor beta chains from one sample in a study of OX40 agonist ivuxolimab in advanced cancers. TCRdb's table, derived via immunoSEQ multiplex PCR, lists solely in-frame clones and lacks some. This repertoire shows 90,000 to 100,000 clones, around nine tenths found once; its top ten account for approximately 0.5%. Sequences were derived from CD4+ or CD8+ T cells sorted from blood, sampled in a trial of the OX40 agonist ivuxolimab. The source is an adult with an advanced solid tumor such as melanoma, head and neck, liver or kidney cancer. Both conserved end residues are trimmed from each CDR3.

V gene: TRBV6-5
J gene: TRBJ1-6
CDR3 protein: ASSRRTGPNSPLH

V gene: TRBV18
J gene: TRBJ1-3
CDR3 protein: ASSVTGKSSGNTIY

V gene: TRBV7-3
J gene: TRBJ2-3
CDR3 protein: ASSLRAGVADTQY

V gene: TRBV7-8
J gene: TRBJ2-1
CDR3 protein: ASSPGQEQF

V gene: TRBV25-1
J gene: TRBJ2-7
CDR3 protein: ASSEDDSPQY

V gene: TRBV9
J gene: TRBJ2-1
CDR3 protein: ASSVGLAGDNEQF

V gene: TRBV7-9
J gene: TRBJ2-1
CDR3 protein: ASSLGSVGNEQF

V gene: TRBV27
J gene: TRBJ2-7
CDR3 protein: ASWTGRDYEQY

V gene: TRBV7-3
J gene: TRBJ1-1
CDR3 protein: ASSAIEGIQAF

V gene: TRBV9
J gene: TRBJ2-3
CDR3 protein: ASSVGSGGVTDTQY

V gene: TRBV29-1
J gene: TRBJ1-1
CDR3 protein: SVRRPGNTEAF

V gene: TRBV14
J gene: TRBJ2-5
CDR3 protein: ASSRQTLGTQY

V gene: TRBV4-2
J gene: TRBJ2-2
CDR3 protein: ASSQLRDRDNTGELF

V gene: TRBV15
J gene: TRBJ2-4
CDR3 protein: ATSSRQGVGNIQY

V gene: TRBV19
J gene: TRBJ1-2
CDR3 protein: ASTPDLNYGYT

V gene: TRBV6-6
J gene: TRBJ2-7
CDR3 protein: ASRSPIMGEQY

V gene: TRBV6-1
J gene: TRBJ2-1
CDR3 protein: AIGSYNEQF